This T cell receptor beta chain was sequenced during a study of blood T cells in healthy people across ages. Study-level points and caveats: Diversity estimated from one million T cells was considered an underestimate.

Notes on this clonotype: Antigen unknown.

V dropped 0 bases and J dropped 12 bases, with 9 bases sitting between them. This CDR3 spans 12 amino acids. From germline, CDR1 is LGHDT and CDR2 YNNKEL (reference sequence). Sample-barcoded 5' priming and a J-beta primer mix drove a second PCR of about 6 to 11 cycles. Each CDR3 protein gets one entry after TCRdb re-called the 5' RACE reads with MiXCR. Among 650,000 to 1,000,000 distinct CDR3 sequences listed, under 40% were seen once. The source material was blood. The receptor was isolated from a man in his late teens or twenties in good health. The chain links TRBV3-1 to TRBJ2-1, with D unresolved. The CDR3 nucleotides read TGTGCCAGCAGCCAAGACGCCAGCGCGCAGTTCTTC. This gives the protein CASSQDASAQFF.